This passage covers 19 T cell receptor beta chains from one sample sequenced in a study of blood T cells in healthy people across ages. Primers used in a second PCR of roughly 7 to 11 cycles were a sample-barcoded 5' primer and a J-beta primer mix. TCRdb passed the 5' RACE reads through MiXCR, listing each CDR3 protein once. The table includes more than 1,000,000 distinct CDR3 sequences, about 25% detected once. A further study also used this sample, focusing on T cells of mothers and their children.

The sequencing sample was made of blood. These receptors were collected from a girl aged 2 to 9 in good health.

The CDR3 sequence is CASSPPGDSSGNTIYF. In DNA form, the CDR3 reads TGTGCCAGCTCACCACCGGGGGACAGCTCTGGAAACACCATATATTTT. This sequence joins TRBV18 and TRBJ1-3, with 7 bases lining up with TRBD1. The CDR3 is made up of 16 amino acids. V shed 0 bases, J shed 0 bases, and the junction held 2 bases outside the gene matches. From germline, CDR1 is KGHSH and CDR2 LQKENI. Looking up the rest from reference TRBV18 and TRBJ1-3 gives the full variable domain: NAGVMQNPRHLVRRRGQEARLRCSPMKGHSHVYWYRQLPEEGLKFMVYLQKENIIDESGMPKERFSAEFPKEGPSILRIQQVVRGDSAAYFCASSPPGDSSGNTIYFGEGSWLTVV.

As regards this clonotype: At one end the junction does not follow the germline gene, possibly because of a read error. V is TRBV6-1 and J is TRBJ1-2, with D tentatively TRBD1 (5 bases). The CDR3 length is 15 residues. The V gene's germline CDR1 is MNHNS and CDR2 SASEGT. CDR3 DNA: TGTGCCATCCGGGACGGTTTTGGAGGGAGTTATGGCCACACCTTC. Translated, it gives CAIRDGFGGSYGHTF.

The chain carries TRBV29-1 and TRBJ2-3, with D unresolved. Germline assignment: CDR1 SQVTM and CDR2 ANQGSEA. The CDR3 has 11 amino acids. Trimming cost V 8 bases and J 4 bases, with 10 bases left between them. CDR3 sequence reads: CSFAMPDTQYF. CDR3 nucleotide sequence: TGCAGCTTCGCTATGCCAGATACGCAGTATTTT.

The chain recombines TRBV6-6 with TRBJ1-1; tentative D call: TRBD1 (5 bases). CDR3 size: 12 residues. V was pared by 7 bases and J by 4 bases, with 10 bases between. The germline gives CDR1 MNHNY, CDR2 SVGAGI (reference sequence). CDR3 sequence (DNA): TGTGCCAGCACCATAGACAGCACTGAAGCTTTCTTT. Its protein is CASTIDSTEAFF.

Note on this clonotype: The final CDR3 position lacks the conserved phenylalanine or tryptophan, pointing to a likely read error. V is TRBV4-2 and J is TRBJ2-4, with D possibly matching TRBD1 (5 bases). Trimming removed 4 bases at V and 5 bases at J, with 24 bases between. This CDR3 region has 18 residues. The germline gives CDR1 LGHNA, CDR2 YNFKEQ. Written as DNA, the CDR3 is TGTGCCAGCAGCCGCCGACAGTACGGAGAGAATGCCCAAAACATTCAGTACCTC. Its translation: CASSRRQYGENAQNIQYL.

This clonotype was seen only a few times. This chain uses TRBV6-5 with TRBJ1-1; the D is unclear. CDR3 length: 13 residues. Germline CDR1 is MNHEY and CDR2 is SVGAGI. The V and J ends lost 0 bases and 2 bases respectively, with 4 bases between them. CDR3 DNA: TGTGCCAGCAGTTACTCCGCCAACACTGAAGCTTTCTTT. This gives the protein CASSYSANTEAFF.

This chain links TRBV19 with TRBJ1-4; D not resolved. V was pared by 2 bases and J by 12 bases, with 4 bases between. CDR3 length: 10 residues. Germline-derived CDR1 and CDR2 are LNHDA and SQIVND (reference sequence). In DNA form, the CDR3 reads TGTGCCAGTAGTATAAGGGAACTGTTTTTT. Amino acids: CASSIRELFF.

This clonotype has just a few counts. The rearrangement uses TRBV29-1 and TRBJ2-7, with D hard to call. CDR1 is SQVTM, CDR2 ANQGSEA, per germline. V lost 0 bases to trimming and J lost 2 bases, with 8 bases between them. CDR3 size: 13 residues. CDR3 coding DNA: TGCAGCGTTGAAGATGAAGGACCCTACGAGCAGTACTTC. Translating it yields CSVEDEGPYEQYF.

This clonotype was counted a few times. The J gene is TRBJ1-1, the V gene TRBV20-1; D gene ambiguous. The CDR3 length is 14 residues. V lost 3 bases and J 1 base, leaving 12 bases between the germline ends. CDR1 is DFQATT and CDR2 is SNEGSKA in the germline V gene (reference sequence). This CDR3 is CSASLRGWNTEAFF. The CDR3 coding sequence is TGCAGTGCTAGTCTCCGGGGATGGAACACTGAAGCTTTCTTT.

This clonotype came up a few times. J is TRBJ1-5 and V is TRBV19; D is perhaps TRBD1 (6 bases). Germline CDR1 LNHDA, CDR2 SQIVND (reference sequence). The V gene lost 4 bases and the J gene lost 2 bases, with 12 bases spanning the gap. CDR3 length: 15 amino acids. CDR3 sequence (DNA): TGTGCCAGTAGTACGACAGGTTCGGGCAATCAGCCCCAGCATTTT. Amino acids: CASSTTGSGNQPQHF.

V usage is TRBV29-1 and J usage is TRBJ1-1; D is possibly TRBD1 (5 bases). The germline V gene has CDR1 SQVTM and CDR2 ANQGSEA. The CDR3 totals 13 residues. V gave up 2 bases and J gave up 4 bases, with 11 bases separating them. CDR3 nucleotide sequence: TGCAGCGTTGAATGGGGGGGGAGCACTGAAGCTTTCTTT. Translating it yields CSVEWGGSTEAFF.

This clonotype was counted between two and nine times. This chain links TRBV28 with TRBJ2-5; 11 nucleotides agree with TRBD1. This CDR3 is 16 amino acids long. Germline lookup yields CDR1 MDHEN and CDR2 SYDVKM. Losses at the gene ends were 6 bases for V and 5 bases for J; bases not matched to a gene: 11. The CDR3 nucleotides are TGTGCCAGCAGGCCTCCGGGACAGGGGGGGAGGGAGACCCAGTACTTC. It is translated as CASRPPGQGGRETQYF.

This clonotype was found a few times. V usage is TRBV20-1 and J usage is TRBJ2-5; TRBD2 aligns across 8 bases. This CDR3 is 16 amino acids long. Looked up from germline, CDR1 is DFQATT and CDR2 is SNEGSKA (reference sequence). V was pared by 3 bases and J by 3 bases, with 12 bases of the junction left unmatched. The CDR3 reads CSASKVLGAGEETQYF. CDR3 sequence (DNA): TGCAGTGCTAGTAAGGTTCTGGGAGCGGGAGAAGAGACCCAGTACTTC.

The rearrangement joins TRBV4-2 to TRBJ2-5; 7 bases line up with TRBD2. CDR3 length: 19 amino acids. Germline CDR1 is LGHNA and CDR2 is YNFKEQ. V dropped 1 base and J dropped 2; count of bases not matched to a gene: 16. The chain's CDR3 is CASSQGSKGGGGYQETQYF. DNA of the CDR3: TGTGCCAGCAGCCAAGGCTCTAAAGGCGGGGGAGGGTATCAAGAGACCCAGTACTTC.

The chain links TRBV11-3 to TRBJ1-1; 8 bases map to TRBD1. Germline assignment: CDR1 SGHNT and CDR2 YENEEA. The V gene end was trimmed by 5 bases and the J gene end by 5 bases; junction bases not matched to a gene: 7. The CDR3 has 14 amino acids. CDR3: CASSRFTGGTEAFF. The CDR3, as DNA: TGTGCCAGCAGCCGGTTTACAGGGGGAACTGAAGCTTTCTTT.

The genes are TRBV6-1 and TRBJ2-5; D is possibly TRBD2 (5 bases). The CDR3 loop spans 15 amino acids. V gave up 3 bases and J gave up 4 bases, with 15 bases separating them. Germline lookup yields CDR1 MNHNS and CDR2 SASEGT. CDR3 residues: CASSDGRAEIETQYF. The CDR3 DNA reads TGTGCCAGCAGTGACGGGCGAGCGGAAATAGAGACCCAGTACTTC.

The genes are TRBV29-1 and TRBJ2-5; a possible D gene is TRBD2 (6 bases). This CDR3 comprises 14 residues. The germline V gene encodes CDR1 SQVTM and CDR2 ANQGSEA. V was trimmed by 4 bases and J by 5 bases, leaving 17 bases between them. CDR3 in DNA: TGCAGCGTTGGGGGGACTCCGGTCGTGGAGACCCAGTACTTC. It encodes CSVGGTPVVETQYF.

This clonotype has more than one count but fewer than ten. This chain joins TRBV9 and TRBJ2-5, with TRBD2 as a possible D gene (6 bases). The CDR3 is 16 amino acids. Germline V gives CDR1 SGDLS, CDR2 YYNGEE. Trimming took 3 bases from V and 0 from J, leaving 15 bases between them. CDR3 in amino acids: CASSAGTSWYQETQYF. CDR3 nucleotides: TGTGCCAGCAGCGCAGGGACTTCTTGGTACCAAGAGACCCAGTACTTC.

The rearrangement joins TRBV9 to TRBJ1-2; no firm D call. Looked up from germline, CDR1 is SGDLS and CDR2 is YYNGEE. The CDR3 has 13 amino acids. V gave up 0 bases and J gave up 1 base, with 4 bases separating them. The CDR3 here is CASSVARNYGYTF. CDR3 DNA: TGTGCCAGCAGCGTAGCCCGTAACTATGGCTACACCTTC.